These 20 T cell receptor beta chains share one sample of origin, sequenced in a study of blood T cell repertoires in COVID-19 (dated by TCRdb to 2020 to 2021). The library was built by means of the immunoSEQ multiplex PCR assay. TCRdb took over this immuneACCESS table, retaining in-frame rearrangements with V and J assigned. Such tables are incomplete; in checked studies, under half of the missing clones stem from an unresolved V gene, and the remainder is unexplained. Present in this sample are roughly 410,000 clones, around 87% of which were seen just once. The ten most abundant clones make up under 3% of the sample. The source material was peripheral blood. The source of these receptors is an older woman with COVID-19, enrolled during active disease.

This clone is a singleton in its sample. In nucleotides, the CDR3 is TGTGCCAGTAGTATTCGGACAGATCCGAACACCGGGGAGCTGTTTTTT. Translated, it gives CASSIRTDPNTGELFF. The chain employs TRBV19 and TRBJ2-2; D perhaps matches TRBD1 (6 bases). This CDR3 comprises 16 residues. Germline V CDR1 and CDR2: LNHDA, SQIVND (reference sequence). V gave up 3 bases and J gave up 0 bases, with 11 bases separating them.

The chain has TRBV11-3 and TRBJ2-2, with 7 bases aligning to TRBD1. CDR3 size: 15 residues. With V trimmed by 1 base and J by 6 bases, 5 bases remained unmatched. Germline V gives CDR1 SGHNT, CDR2 YENEEA. The CDR3 protein is CASSLATGVPGELFF. DNA of the CDR3: TGTGCCAGCAGCTTAGCCACAGGGGTACCCGGGGAGCTGTTTTTT.

The gene calls are TRBV6-5 and TRBJ1-5; TRBD1 aligns across 10 bases. CDR3 length: 16 amino acids. In germline, CDR1 is MNHEY, CDR2 SVGAGI. Unmatched junction bases numbered 16, after V lost 4 bases and J lost 13 bases. The CDR3 nucleotides are TGTGCCAGCAGTTCCCCTGGGTGGATGGCGGGACAGGGGCAGCATTTT. Its protein is CASSSPGWMAGQGQHF.

The chain carries TRBV23-1 and TRBJ2-2, with a weak D call TRBD2 (5 bases). TRBV23-1 has ORF status, its function being uncertain. Deletions cut 0 bases from V and 6 bases from J, with 17 bases between. The CDR3 totals 17 residues. CDR3 DNA: TGCGCCAGCAGTCAATCTAGTGGGGTCCCGAGGGCCGGGGAGCTGTTTTTT. This gives the protein CASSQSSGVPRAGELFF.

The V and J genes are TRBV7-3 and TRBJ1-2; D possibly corresponds to TRBD1 (6 bases). V was trimmed by 5 bases and J by 7 bases, leaving 14 bases between them. The CDR3 length is 13 residues. From germline, CDR1 is SGHTA and CDR2 FQGTGA. Here the CDR3 reads CASSPDRLLGYTF. DNA of the CDR3: TGTGCCAGCAGCCCCGACAGGCTTCTTGGCTACACCTTC.

This clone was counted once. The V call is TRBV5-6, the J call TRBJ2-1, with 9 nucleotides matching TRBD2. Germline loops: CDR1 SGHDT, CDR2 YYEEEE. V lost 4 bases, J lost 7 bases, and 12 bases stayed unmatched. This CDR3 is 16 amino acids long. CDR3 nucleotides: TGTGCCAGCAGCGGAATTTTAGCGGGGGTCAGGAATGAGCAGTTCTTC. Protein product: CASSGILAGVRNEQFF.

In its sample, this clone was seen once. Here the CDR3 reads CASSQPGLAGGGTGELFF. The CDR3 coding sequence is TGCGCCAGCAGCCAACCGGGACTAGCGGGGGGTGGCACCGGGGAGCTGTTTTTT. J is TRBJ2-2 and V is TRBV4-1; 15 nucleotides align to TRBD2. This CDR3 contains 18 residues. Trimming at V came to 2 bases and at J to 4 bases, leaving 5 bases not matched to a gene. CDR1 is MGHRA, CDR2 YSYEKL, per germline.

This chain uses TRBV7-2 with TRBJ1-2; D remains unclear. The V gene's germline CDR1 is SGHTA and CDR2 FQGNSA. The ends were cut back, 6 bases at V and 1 base at J, with 9 bases in the middle. The CDR3 loop spans 13 amino acids. This CDR3 reads CASSSYLNYGYTF. CDR3 in DNA: TGTGCCAGCAGTTCCTATCTTAACTATGGCTACACCTTC.

The CDR3 region is CASSVIGQYDNEQFF. CDR3 nucleotide sequence: TGTGCCAGCAGCGTAATCGGACAGTATGACAATGAGCAGTTCTTC. V and J are TRBV9 and TRBJ2-1, with D maybe TRBD1 (6 bases). Between the trimmed V and J ends, which lost 1 base and 5 bases, there was a span of 13 bases. Germline lookup yields CDR1 SGDLS and CDR2 YYNGEE. This CDR3 comprises 15 residues.

The gene calls are TRBV6-6 and TRBJ2-7; D is uncertain. This CDR3 is built from 14 residues. V dropped 7 bases and J dropped 2 bases, with 15 bases sitting between them. Per the germline V gene, CDR1 is MNHNY and CDR2 is SVGAGI (reference sequence). CDR3 DNA: TGTGCCAGCACCGAGCGCGGCGATACCTACGAGCAGTACTTC. Translation gives CASTERGDTYEQYF.

This clone was seen a handful of times. The rearrangement joins TRBV4-2 to TRBJ1-2; the match to TRBD1 covers 12 bases. CDR3 size: 15 residues. The germline CDR1 and CDR2 sequences are LGHNA and YNFKEQ. The junction had 9 bases not matched to a gene; V was cut back by 5 bases and J by 8 bases. The chain's CDR3 is CASSDSGTGGVGYTF. The CDR3 DNA reads as TGTGCCAGCAGCGACTCCGGGACAGGGGGCGTCGGCTACACCTTC.

This chain joins TRBV7-9 and TRBJ2-7, with D unclear. There are 12 residues in the CDR3. Trimming took 3 bases from V and 2 from J, leaving 5 bases between them. Germline V gives CDR1 SEHNR, CDR2 FQNEAQ (reference sequence). CDR3 in DNA: TGTGCCAGCAGCTTTAGTGCCTACGAGCAGTACTTC. Translating it yields CASSFSAYEQYF.

This clone was recorded a few times. V gene TRBV10-1 combines with J gene TRBJ1-1, with D unresolved. V was pared by 0 bases and J by 0 bases, with 11 bases between. The CDR3 length is 16 residues. From germline, CDR1 is WNHNN and CDR2 SYGVQD (reference sequence). The CDR3 nucleotides are TGCGCCAGCAGTGAGTCGGCGGGCGACATGAACACTGAAGCTTTCTTT. Its translation: CASSESAGDMNTEAFF.

The chain is built from TRBV27 and TRBJ1-6, with no clear D. The CDR3 contains 13 residues. V was shortened by 3 bases and J by 10 bases, with 10 bases between the two germline ends. Looked up from germline, CDR1 is MNHEY and CDR2 is SMNVEV (reference sequence). The DNA of the CDR3 is TGTGCCAGCAGTTTCCGGGATAGATCACCCCTCCACTTT. Amino acid sequence: CASSFRDRSPLHF.

The genes are TRBV9 and TRBJ2-5, with D perhaps TRBD2 (6 bases). In germline, CDR1 is SGDLS, CDR2 YYNGEE. Trimming cost V 4 bases and J 5 bases, with 21 bases left between them. The CDR3 has 16 amino acids. This CDR3 reads CASSPHPNGAGETQYF. CDR3 DNA: TGTGCCAGCAGCCCCCACCCCAATGGGGCGGGGGAGACCCAGTACTTC.

The rearrangement links TRBV6-6 to TRBJ2-1; 7 nucleotides match TRBD1. Unmatched junction bases numbered 6, after V lost 6 bases and J lost 4 bases. CDR3 length: 14 amino acids. The germline gives CDR1 MNHNY, CDR2 SVGAGI (reference sequence). The CDR3 reads CASSTGQFYNEQFF. In DNA form, the CDR3 reads TGTGCCAGCAGCACGGGACAGTTTTACAATGAGCAGTTCTTC.

The gene calls are TRBV18 and TRBJ2-7, with a tentative D call TRBD2 (6 bases). The V gene's germline CDR1 is KGHSH and CDR2 LQKENI. Trimming removed 8 bases at V and 9 bases at J, with 20 bases between. CDR3 length: 13 residues. CDR3 sequence (DNA): TGTGCCAGCACTACCACCGGGCGGCGGGGGCAGTACTTC. This sequence encodes CASTTTGRRGQYF.

The chain couples TRBV5-8 to TRBJ2-5; 7 bases are a match to TRBD1. The CDR3 spans 14 residues. Germline trimming cut 4 bases from V and 1 base from J; bases unmatched to any gene: 4. CDR1 is SGHTS and CDR2 is YDEGEE in the germline V gene. The CDR3 DNA reads as TGTGCCAGCAGCAAAGGGACAGCCCAAGAGACCCAGTACTTC. This sequence encodes CASSKGTAQETQYF.

This chain joins TRBV9 and TRBJ2-3, with 11 bases lining up with TRBD2. The CDR3 covers 14 residues. Per the germline V gene, CDR1 is SGDLS and CDR2 is YYNGEE. J gave up 4 bases and V 8 bases, and 6 bases lay outside the gene matches. The CDR3 protein is CASDSGGASDTQYF. The CDR3 bases are TGTGCCAGTGATAGCGGGGGGGCCTCAGATACGCAGTATTTT.

This chain links TRBV19 with TRBJ2-2, with TRBD1 matching 9 bases. The germline CDR1 and CDR2 sequences are LNHDA and SQIVND (reference sequence). The V and J ends lost 10 bases and 10 bases, in that order; junction bases with no gene match: 13. The CDR3 runs 14 residues. CDR3 in amino acids: CATAGTGKVSELFF. The CDR3 nucleotides read TGTGCCACCGCGGGGACAGGGAAGGTCTCGGAGCTGTTTTTT.